Presented here are 19 T cell receptor beta chains from one specimen sequenced in a study of T cells in localized non-small cell lung cancer. TCRdb's table, derived via immunoSEQ multiplex PCR, lists solely in-frame clones and lacks some. The repertoire consists of 45,000 to 70,000 clones, with more than 80% occurring once and the leading ten covering less than 6%. The material sequenced was peripheral blood, taken before any cancer treatment. The receptor set was obtained from a woman aged 35 to 69 with stage I lung adenocarcinoma.

The rearrangement joins TRBV5-1 to TRBJ2-2, with D tentatively TRBD2 (6 bases). The V and J ends lost 2 bases and 1 base respectively, with 12 bases between them. The CDR3 has 16 residues. Germline V gives CDR1 SGHRS, CDR2 YFSETQ. CDR3 DNA: TGCGCCAGCAGCTTACGGGACTTTCAGAACACCGGGGAGCTGTTTTTT. It codes for CASSLRDFQNTGELFF.

This clone was seen just once. The chain has TRBV18 and TRBJ1-3, with 10 bases matching TRBD1. CDR1 is KGHSH and CDR2 is LQKENI in the germline V gene. CDR3 length: 16 amino acids. Unmatched junction bases numbered 6, after V lost 6 bases and J lost 1 base. In DNA, the CDR3 is TGTGCCAGCTCGGTCGGGACAGGGGTTTCTGGAAACACCATATATTTT. Translation: CASSVGTGVSGNTIYF.

The chain is built from TRBV7-2 and TRBJ2-1; 11 bases align to TRBD2. The CDR3 extends over 16 amino acids. Trimming cost V 1 base and J 4 bases; bases outside gene matches: 3. Germline V gives CDR1 SGHTA, CDR2 FQGNSA. This CDR3 reads CASSLDSGGAYNEQFF. The CDR3 nucleotides read TGTGCCAGCAGCTTAGATAGCGGGGGGGCGTACAATGAGCAGTTCTTC.

This clone has just a few counts. The chain recombines TRBV7-2 with TRBJ2-7, with no clear D. Looked up from germline, CDR1 is SGHTA and CDR2 is FQGNSA. The CDR3 has 16 residues. V was shortened by 5 bases and J by 4 bases, with 21 bases between the two germline ends. The CDR3: CASSPRGSYSTYEQYF. The CDR3 region has the DNA TGTGCCAGCAGCCCCAGAGGTTCGTATTCCACATACGAGCAGTACTTC.

This rearrangement joins TRBV6-5 to TRBJ2-1; 12 nucleotides line up with TRBD2. Germline assignment: CDR1 MNHEY and CDR2 SVGAGI. CDR3 size: 16 residues. V gave up 2 bases and J gave up 9 bases; unmatched junction bases: 8. CDR3: CASSYHLAGGRSEQFF. CDR3 DNA sequence: TGTGCCAGCAGTTACCACCTAGCGGGGGGGCGGAGTGAGCAGTTCTTC.

The V gene is TRBV7-9, the J gene TRBJ2-1, with a tentative D call TRBD2 (7 bases). V lost 10 bases to trimming and J lost 5 bases, with 18 bases between them. The CDR3 sequence is 14 residues long. Germline assignment: CDR1 SEHNR and CDR2 FQNEAQ (reference sequence). The DNA of the CDR3 is TGTGCCACTCAGGAGGGGGGGCTGGACAATGAGCAGTTCTTC. Its protein product is CATQEGGLDNEQFF.

A single count supports this clone. The chain employs TRBV19 and TRBJ2-6, with no clear D. The CDR3 covers 16 residues. CDR1 and CDR2 from the germline V gene are LNHDA and SQIVND (reference sequence). V lost 5 bases and J 0 bases, leaving 11 bases between the germline ends. The CDR3 DNA reads as TGTGCCAGTAGTGCCTCACCCTTCTCTGGGGCCAACGTCCTGACTTTC. Its protein product is CASSASPFSGANVLTF. The full variable domain, completed using reference TRBV19 and TRBJ2-6, is DGGITQSPKYLFRKEGQNVTLSCEQNLNHDAMYWYRQDPGQGLRLIYYSQIVNDFQKGDIAEGYSVSREKKESFPLTVTSAQKNPTAFYLCASSASPFSGANVLTFGAGSRLTVL.

The gene calls are TRBV5-1 and TRBJ2-7; 9 bases agree with TRBD2. The junction had 12 bases not matched to a gene; V was cut back by 2 bases and J by 3 bases. The CDR3 has 17 amino acids. CDR1 and CDR2 (germline): SGHRS, YFSETQ. DNA of the CDR3: TGCGCCAGCAGCTTTCCCCGACGGGATAGCGGGGGCTACGAGCAGTACTTC. Amino acid sequence: CASSFPRRDSGGYEQYF.

The sample holds one count of this clone. The V call is TRBV7-9, the J call TRBJ2-7; 9 bases are a match to TRBD1. This CDR3 is 17 amino acids long. Germline V gene sequence: CDR1 SEHNR, CDR2 FQNEAQ (reference sequence). J gave up 2 bases and V 0 bases, and 8 bases lay outside the gene matches. This chain's CDR3 is CASSLALTGTGTYEQYF. Written as DNA, the CDR3 is TGTGCCAGCAGCTTAGCGCTCACCGGGACAGGGACCTACGAGCAGTACTTC.

V usage is TRBV7-2 and J usage is TRBJ1-1; TRBD1 agrees at 7 bases. V shed 6 bases and J 8 bases; nucleotides not matched to a gene: 6. CDR1 is SGHTA, CDR2 FQGNSA, per germline. The CDR3 sequence is 12 residues long. CDR3 sequence: CASSPNRGEAFF. The CDR3 bases are TGTGCCAGCAGTCCTAACAGGGGCGAAGCTTTCTTT.

With respect to this clone: A read error may explain this, as a much larger clone is one base away. The chain couples TRBV9 to TRBJ2-5, with TRBD1 as a possible D gene (6 bases). This CDR3 is built from 15 residues. Germline CDR1 SGDLS, CDR2 YYNGEE. CDR3 DNA sequence: TGTGCCAGCAGCGACCCGAGGACAGTCCAAGGGACCCAGTACTTC. Its translation is CASSDPRTVQGTQYF.

V and J are TRBV19 and TRBJ2-7, with D possibly matching TRBD2 (6 bases). Deletions cut 6 bases from V and 2 bases from J, with 14 bases between. There are 14 residues in the CDR3. Germline CDR1 reads LNHDA; CDR2 reads SQIVND (reference sequence). The CDR3 DNA follows: TGTGCCAGTAGGGAGGGTCCAGGGCCCTACGAGCAGTACTTC. This codes for CASREGPGPYEQYF.

This chain joins TRBV5-1 and TRBJ2-3, with D perhaps matching TRBD1 or TRBD2 (5 bases each). The length of the CDR3 is 15 residues. Trimming removed 0 bases from V and 3 bases from J, with 11 bases in between. Looked up from germline, CDR1 is SGHRS and CDR2 is YFSETQ. The CDR3 protein is CASSLVGDRTDTQYF. The CDR3 nucleotides read TGCGCCAGCAGCTTGGTGGGGGATAGGACAGATACGCAGTATTTT.

The chain employs TRBV25-1 and TRBJ1-2; 11 bases fit TRBD1. There are 18 residues in the CDR3. Germline values: CDR1 MGHDK, CDR2 SYGVNS. Trimming cost V 4 bases and J 3 bases; bases outside gene matches: 13. DNA of the CDR3: TGTGCCAGCAGTGCGGGACAGGGGGGCGCCCCCTCTTACTATGGCTACACCTTC. As protein: CASSAGQGGAPSYYGYTF.

The CDR3 nucleotides read TGTGCCAGCAGTTACTCGGGTACAGGTAGCCGCTACGAGCAGTACTTC. It codes for CASSYSGTGSRYEQYF. V gene TRBV6-6 combines with J gene TRBJ2-7, with TRBD1 as a possible D gene (5 bases). Germline V gene data show CDR1 as MNHNY and CDR2 as SVGAGI (reference sequence). This CDR3 comprises 16 residues. Trimming pared 0 bases from V and 3 bases from J, leaving 15 bases between.

The chain recombines TRBV18 with TRBJ1-1; 8 nucleotides line up with TRBD1. CDR1 and CDR2 (germline): KGHSH, LQKENI. CDR3 length equals 14 residues. The V gene end was trimmed by 4 bases and the J gene end by 1 base; junction bases not matched to a gene: 2. As DNA, the CDR3 is TGTGCCAGCTCACTAGGACAGGGGAACACTGAAGCTTTCTTT. As protein: CASSLGQGNTEAFF.

The rearrangement links TRBV7-2 to TRBJ1-1; D not certain. The CDR3 contains 13 residues. Germline V gives CDR1 SGHTA, CDR2 FQGNSA. Trimming pared 0 bases from V and 7 bases from J, leaving 9 bases between. DNA for the CDR3: TGTGCCAGCAGCTTAGCCCCGGAGGGTGAAGCTTTCTTT. Translation gives CASSLAPEGEAFF.

The V and J genes are TRBV10-2 and TRBJ1-1; D gene uncertain. Trimming stripped 0 bases from V and 2 bases from J, with 13 bases between. Germline V lookup: CDR1 WSHSY, CDR2 SAAADI. This CDR3 spans 16 amino acids. Here the CDR3 reads CASSESEGGGNTEAFF. DNA for the CDR3: TGCGCCAGCAGTGAGTCGGAGGGAGGAGGAAACACTGAAGCTTTCTTT.

This sequence joins TRBV9 and TRBJ2-5, with TRBD1 matching 11 bases. CDR1 is SGDLS, CDR2 YYNGEE, per germline. With 7 bases clipped from V and 1 base from J, the junction kept 15 bases outside the gene matches. CDR3 length equals 18 residues. CDR3 nucleotide sequence: TGTGCCAGCTCTCTTCGGACAGGGGGCTTGGGGCTCCAAGAGACCCAGTACTTC. It yields the protein CASSLRTGGLGLQETQYF. Based on the CDR3 plus reference TRBV9 and TRBJ2-5, the full variable domain is DSGVTQTPKHLITATGQRVTLRCSPRSGDLSVYWYQQSLDQGLQFLIQYYNGEERAKGNILERFSAQQFPDLHSELNLSSLELGDSALYFCASSLRTGGLGLQETQYFGPGTRLLVL.